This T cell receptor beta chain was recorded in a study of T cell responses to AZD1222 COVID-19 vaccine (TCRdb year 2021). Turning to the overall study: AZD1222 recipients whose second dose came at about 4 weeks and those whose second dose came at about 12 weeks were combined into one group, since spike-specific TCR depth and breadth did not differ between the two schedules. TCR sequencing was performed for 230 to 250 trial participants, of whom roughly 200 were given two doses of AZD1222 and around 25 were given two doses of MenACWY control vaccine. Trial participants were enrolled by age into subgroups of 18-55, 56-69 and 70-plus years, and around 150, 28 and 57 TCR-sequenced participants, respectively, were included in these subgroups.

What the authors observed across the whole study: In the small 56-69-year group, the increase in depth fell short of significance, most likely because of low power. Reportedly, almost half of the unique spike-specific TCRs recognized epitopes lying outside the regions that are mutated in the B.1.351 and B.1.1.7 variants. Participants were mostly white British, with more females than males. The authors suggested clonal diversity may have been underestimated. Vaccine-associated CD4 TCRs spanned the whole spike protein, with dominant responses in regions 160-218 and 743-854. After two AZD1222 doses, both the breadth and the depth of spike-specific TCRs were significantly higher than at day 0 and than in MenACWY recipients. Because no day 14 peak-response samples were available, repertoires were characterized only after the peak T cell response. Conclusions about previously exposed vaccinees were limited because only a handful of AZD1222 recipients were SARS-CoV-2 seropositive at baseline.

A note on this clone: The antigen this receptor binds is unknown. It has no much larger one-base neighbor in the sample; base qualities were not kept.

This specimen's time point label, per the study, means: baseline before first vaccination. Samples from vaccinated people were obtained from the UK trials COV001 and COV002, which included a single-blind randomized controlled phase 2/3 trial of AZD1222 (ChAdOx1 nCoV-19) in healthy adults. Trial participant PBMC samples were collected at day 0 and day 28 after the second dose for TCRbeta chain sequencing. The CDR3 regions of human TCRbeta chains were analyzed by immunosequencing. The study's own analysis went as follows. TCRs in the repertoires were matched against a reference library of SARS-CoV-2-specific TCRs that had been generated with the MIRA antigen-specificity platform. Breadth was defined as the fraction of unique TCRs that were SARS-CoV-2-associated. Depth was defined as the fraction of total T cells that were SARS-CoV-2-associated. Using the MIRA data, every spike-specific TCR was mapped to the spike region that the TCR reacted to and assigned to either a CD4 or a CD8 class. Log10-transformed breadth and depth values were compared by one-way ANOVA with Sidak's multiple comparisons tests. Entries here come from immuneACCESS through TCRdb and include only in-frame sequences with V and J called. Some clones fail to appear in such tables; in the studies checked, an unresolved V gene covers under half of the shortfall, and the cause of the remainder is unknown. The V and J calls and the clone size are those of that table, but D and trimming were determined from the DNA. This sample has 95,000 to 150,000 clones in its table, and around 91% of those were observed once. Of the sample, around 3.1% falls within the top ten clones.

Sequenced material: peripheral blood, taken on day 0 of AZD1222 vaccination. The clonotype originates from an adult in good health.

The sequence in DNA is TGTGCCAGCAGCGTACGGACTAGCGGGCAACCCAACACCGGGGAGCTGTTTTTT. The translation is CASSVRTSGQPNTGELFF. The rearrangement joined TRBV9 to TRBJ2-2, and 11 junction bases match TRBD2. V is cut back by 1 base and J by 2 bases, with 7 bases in the junction unmatched. The germline V gene provides CDR1 SGDLS and CDR2 YYNGEE. The CDR3 starts with the cysteine, ends with the phenylalanine, and has 18 residues. Just the 54-base CDR3 DNA is kept, in frame starting at base 1.